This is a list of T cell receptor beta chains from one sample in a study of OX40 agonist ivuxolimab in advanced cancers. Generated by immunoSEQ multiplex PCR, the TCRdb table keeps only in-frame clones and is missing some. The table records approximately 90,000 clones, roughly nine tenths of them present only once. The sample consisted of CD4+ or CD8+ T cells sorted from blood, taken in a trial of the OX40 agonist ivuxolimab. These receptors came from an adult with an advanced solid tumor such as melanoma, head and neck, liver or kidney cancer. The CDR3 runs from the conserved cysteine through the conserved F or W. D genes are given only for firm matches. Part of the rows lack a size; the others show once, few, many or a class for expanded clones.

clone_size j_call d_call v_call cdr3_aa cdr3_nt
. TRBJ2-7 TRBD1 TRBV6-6 CASSYSRDRVSYEQYF TGTGCCAGCAGTTACTCGAGGGACAGGGTTTCCTACGAGCAGTACTTC
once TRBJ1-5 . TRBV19 CASSIAGASNQPQHF TGTGCCAGTAGTATTGCGGGGGCTAGCAATCAGCCCCAGCATTTT
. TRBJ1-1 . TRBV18 CASSPGAGNFMNTEAFF TGTGCCAGCTCACCCGGGGCTGGGAATTTCATGAACACTGAAGCTTTCTTT
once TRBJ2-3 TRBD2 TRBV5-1 CASSLTLAGSTDTQYF TGCGCCAGCAGCTTGACACTAGCGGGTAGCACAGATACGCAGTATTTT
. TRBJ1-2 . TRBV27 CASSQSLTGMAGYTF TGTGCCAGCAGTCAATCACTCACAGGGATGGCTGGCTACACCTTC
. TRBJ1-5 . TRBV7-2 CASSRPGARPQHF TGTGCCAGCAGCCGCCCGGGGGCGCGGCCCCAGCATTTT
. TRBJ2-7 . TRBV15 CATSRDLGLVVEQYF TGTGCCACCAGCAGAGATCTGGGACTCGTGGTCGAGCAGTACTTC
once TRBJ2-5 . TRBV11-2 CASSLGETQYF TGTGCCAGCAGTCTGGGGGAGACCCAGTACTTC
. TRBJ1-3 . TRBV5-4 CASSFGGNSGNTIYF TGTGCCAGCAGCTTCGGGGGTAACTCTGGAAACACCATATATTTT
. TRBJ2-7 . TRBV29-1 CSVSYSFYEQYF TGCAGCGTTTCTTACTCATTTTACGAGCAGTACTTC
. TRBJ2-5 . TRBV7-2 CASSLSQGRRETQYF TGTGCCAGCAGCTTATCCCAGGGGAGGAGAGAGACCCAGTACTTC
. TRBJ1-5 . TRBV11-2 CASSLATGPNQPQHF TGTGCCAGCAGCTTAGCTACCGGGCCAAATCAGCCCCAGCATTTT
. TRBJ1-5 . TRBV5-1 CASSLEGVGQPQHF TGCGCCAGCAGCTTGGAAGGGGTTGGTCAGCCCCAGCATTTT
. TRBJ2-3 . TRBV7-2 CASSYNGGTDTQYF TGTGCCAGCAGCTATAACGGGGGCACAGATACGCAGTATTTT
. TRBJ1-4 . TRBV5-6 CASTNRGASEEKLFF TGTGCCAGCACCAATAGGGGGGCCTCGGAGGAAAAACTGTTTTTT
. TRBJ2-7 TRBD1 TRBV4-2 CASSQGQGSYEQYF TGTGCCAGCAGCCAGGGACAGGGCTCCTACGAGCAGTACTTC
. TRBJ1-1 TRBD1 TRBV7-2 CASSLTGGVNTEAFF TGTGCCAGCAGCCTGACAGGGGGGGTGAACACTGAAGCTTTCTTT
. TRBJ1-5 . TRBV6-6 CASSRHRELNQPQHF TGTGCCAGCAGCAGACACAGGGAACTAAATCAGCCCCAGCATTTT
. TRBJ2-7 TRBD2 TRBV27 CASSSLTSGTLYEQYF TGTGCCAGCAGTTCCCTGACTAGCGGGACCCTCTACGAGCAGTACTTC
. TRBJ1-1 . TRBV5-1 CASSGTGSTEAFF TGCGCCAGCAGCGGAACAGGGAGTACTGAAGCTTTCTTT
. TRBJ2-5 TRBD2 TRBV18 CASSPGTSGRETQYF TGTGCCAGCTCACCCGGGACTAGCGGGAGAGAGACCCAGTACTTC
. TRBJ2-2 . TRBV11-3 CASSLANTGELFF TGTGCCAGCAGCTTAGCTAACACCGGGGAGCTGTTTTTT
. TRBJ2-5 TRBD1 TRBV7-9 CASSSQGETQYF TGTGCCAGCAGTTCACAGGGGGAGACCCAGTACTTC